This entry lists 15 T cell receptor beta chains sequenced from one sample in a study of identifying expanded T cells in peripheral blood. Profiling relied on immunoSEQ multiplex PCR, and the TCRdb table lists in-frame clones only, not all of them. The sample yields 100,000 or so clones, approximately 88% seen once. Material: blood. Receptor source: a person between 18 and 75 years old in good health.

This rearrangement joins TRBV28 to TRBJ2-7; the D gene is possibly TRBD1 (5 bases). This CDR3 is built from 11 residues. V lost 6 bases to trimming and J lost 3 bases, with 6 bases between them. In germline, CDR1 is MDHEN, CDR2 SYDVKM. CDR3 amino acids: CASSTGYEQYF. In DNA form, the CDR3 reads TGTGCCAGCAGCACAGGCTACGAGCAGTACTTC.

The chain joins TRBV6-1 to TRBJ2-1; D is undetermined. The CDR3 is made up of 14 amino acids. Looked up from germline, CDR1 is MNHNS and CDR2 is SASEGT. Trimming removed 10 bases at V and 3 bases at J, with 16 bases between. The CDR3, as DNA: TGTGCCACCGATCTAATCCGTGTCTACAATGAGCAGTTCTTC. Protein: CATDLIRVYNEQFF.

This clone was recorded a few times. The CDR3: CASSVQGASSPLHF. The CDR3 nucleotides read TGTGCCAGCAGTGTGCAGGGGGCAAGTTCACCCCTCCACTTT. The chain carries TRBV25-1 and TRBJ1-6, with 8 bases identical to TRBD1. From germline, CDR1 is MGHDK and CDR2 SYGVNS. This CDR3 is 14 amino acids long. V lost 4 bases, J lost 9 bases, and 5 bases stayed unmatched.

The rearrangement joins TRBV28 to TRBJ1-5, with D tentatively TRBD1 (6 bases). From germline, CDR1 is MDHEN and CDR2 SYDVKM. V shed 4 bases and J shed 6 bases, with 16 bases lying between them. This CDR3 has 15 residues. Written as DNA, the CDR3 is TGTGCCAGCAGTTGGGGAACAACAGGGACTCAGCCCCAGCATTTT. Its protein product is CASSWGTTGTQPQHF.

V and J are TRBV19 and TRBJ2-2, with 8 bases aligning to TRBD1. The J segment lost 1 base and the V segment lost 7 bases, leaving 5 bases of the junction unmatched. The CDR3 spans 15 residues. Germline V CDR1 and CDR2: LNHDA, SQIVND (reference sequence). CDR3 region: CASNLGQGNTGELFF. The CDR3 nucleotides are TGTGCCAGTAACCTAGGACAGGGGAACACCGGGGAGCTGTTTTTT.

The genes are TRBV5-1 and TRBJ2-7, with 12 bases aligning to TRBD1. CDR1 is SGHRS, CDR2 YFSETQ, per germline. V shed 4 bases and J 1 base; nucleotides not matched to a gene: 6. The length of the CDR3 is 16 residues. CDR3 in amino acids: CASSPGQGARSYEQYF. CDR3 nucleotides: TGCGCCAGCAGCCCGGGACAGGGGGCGAGATCCTACGAGCAGTACTTC.

The CDR3 coding sequence is TGTGCCTGGGCGGGGGGAAATGAGCAGTTCTTC. This codes for CAWAGGNEQFF. This sequence joins TRBV30 and TRBJ2-1; TRBD2 agrees at 8 bases. CDR1 and CDR2 (germline): GTSNPN, SVGIG (reference sequence). CDR3 size: 11 residues. V shed 5 bases, J shed 7 bases, and the junction held 1 base outside the gene matches.

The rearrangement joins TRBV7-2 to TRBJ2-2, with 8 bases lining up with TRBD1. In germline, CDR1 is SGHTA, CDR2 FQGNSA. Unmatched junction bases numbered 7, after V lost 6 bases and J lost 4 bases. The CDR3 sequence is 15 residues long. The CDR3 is CASSPPGGFTGELFF. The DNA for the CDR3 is TGTGCCAGCAGTCCTCCAGGGGGCTTCACCGGGGAGCTGTTTTTT.

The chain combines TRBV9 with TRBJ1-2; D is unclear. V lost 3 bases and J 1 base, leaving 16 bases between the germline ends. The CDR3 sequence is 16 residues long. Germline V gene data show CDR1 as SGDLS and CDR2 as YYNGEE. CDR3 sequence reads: CASSEGAGSFNYGYTF. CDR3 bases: TGTGCCAGCAGCGAGGGAGCGGGCAGTTTTAACTATGGCTACACCTTC.

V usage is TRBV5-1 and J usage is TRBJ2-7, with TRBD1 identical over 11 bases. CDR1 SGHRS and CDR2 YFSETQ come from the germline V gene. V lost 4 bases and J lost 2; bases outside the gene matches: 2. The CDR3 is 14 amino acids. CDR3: CASSRDRGTYEQYF. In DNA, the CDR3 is TGCGCCAGCAGCCGGGACAGGGGGACCTACGAGCAGTACTTC.

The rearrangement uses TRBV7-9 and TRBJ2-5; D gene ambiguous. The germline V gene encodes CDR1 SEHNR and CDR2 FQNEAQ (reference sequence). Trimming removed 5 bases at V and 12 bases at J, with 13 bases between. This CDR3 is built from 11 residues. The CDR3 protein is CASSRTRVEYF. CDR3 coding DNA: TGTGCCAGCAGCAGGACCCGGGTAGAGTACTTC.

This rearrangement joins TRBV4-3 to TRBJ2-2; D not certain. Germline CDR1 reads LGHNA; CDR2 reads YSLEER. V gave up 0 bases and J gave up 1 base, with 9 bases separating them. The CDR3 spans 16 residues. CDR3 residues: CASSQDRSGNTGELFF. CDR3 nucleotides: TGCGCCAGCAGCCAAGATAGGTCCGGGAACACCGGGGAGCTGTTTTTT.

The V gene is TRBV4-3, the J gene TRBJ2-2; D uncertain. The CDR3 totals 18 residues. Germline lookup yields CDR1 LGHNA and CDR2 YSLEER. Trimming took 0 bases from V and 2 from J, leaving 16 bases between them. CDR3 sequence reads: CASSQELPTSLNTGELFF. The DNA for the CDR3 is TGCGCCAGCAGCCAAGAGCTACCCACCTCCCTAAACACCGGGGAGCTGTTTTTT.

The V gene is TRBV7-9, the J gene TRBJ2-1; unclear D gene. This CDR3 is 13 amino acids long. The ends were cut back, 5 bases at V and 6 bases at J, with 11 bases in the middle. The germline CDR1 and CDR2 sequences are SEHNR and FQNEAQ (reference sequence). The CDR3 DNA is TGTGCCAGCAGCCCGACGTCGCTCAATGAGCAGTTCTTC. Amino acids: CASSPTSLNEQFF.

CDR3 residues: CASSTTGTGELFF. As DNA, the CDR3 is TGTGCCAGCAGCACAACAGGGACCGGGGAGCTGTTTTTT. The gene calls are TRBV13 and TRBJ2-2, with D perhaps matching TRBD1 (6 bases). V lost 5 bases and J 5 bases, leaving 9 bases between the germline ends. The CDR3 runs to 13 residues. Germline CDR1 PRHDT, CDR2 FYEKMQ (reference sequence). The full variable domain, with the rest looked up from reference TRBV13 and TRBJ2-2, is AAGVIQSPRHLIKEKRETATLKCYPIPRHDTVYWYQQGPGQDPQFLISFYEKMQSDKGSIPDRFSAQQFSDYHSELNMSSLELGDSALYFCASSTTGTGELFFGEGSRLTVL.